This T cell receptor beta chain comes out of a study of T cells in Graves' hyperthyroidism and ophthalmopathy. Findings and caveats of the study: The model's output predicted ophthalmopathy at a median of about 5.9 months prior to onset. Blood also held most thyroid clonotypes expanded beyond 0.001.

At least 3 on the Clinical Activity Score was recorded for ophthalmopathy patients, who also had NOSPECS grade at least 4 and duration under 3 months. Fresh peripheral blood, less than 11 ml of it, supplied the PBMCs. This clonotype came up a few times. The target antigen is unknown. J was trimmed by 3 bases and V by 6 bases; bases with no gene match: 5. CDR1 is MDHEN, CDR2 SYDVKM, per germline. The CDR3 is 16 amino acids. There were TCR beta CDR3 regions amplified from RNA transcripts. An initial round of RT-PCR targeting the TCR CDR3 relied on the HTBI primer set. TCRdb fed the multiplex PCR reads into MiXCR, producing one record per CDR3 protein. The sample lists around 600,000 distinct CDR3 sequences; more than 14% were seen once.

The source is a woman in her fifties or sixties with Graves' ophthalmopathy. The sequenced material came from blood. The rearrangement links TRBV28 to TRBJ2-6, with TRBD1 identical over 10 bases. This CDR3 is CASRQTGGYGANVLTF. CDR3 nucleotide sequence: TGTGCCAGCAGACAGACAGGGGGCTATGGGGCCAACGTCCTGACTTTC.